This paragraph reports one T cell receptor beta chain. 13 Jbeta primers and 60 Vbeta primers were used for the PCR. Clones were sequenced by immunoSEQ multiplex PCR, and TCRdb holds only the in-frame ones, with some missing. The table shows nearly 110,000 clones, with less than 80% occurring only once. The data were taken from a study of cytomegalovirus exposure and HLA in healthy donors. Sequenced sample: PBMCs. The clonotype originates from a man aged 55 to 70 in good health and CMV-seronegative.

CDR3 coding DNA: TGTGCCAGCAGTGAGGCCAGGGGCTTAAGCTCCTATAATTCACCCCTCCACTTT. This encodes CASSEARGLSSYNSPLHF. J is TRBJ1-6 and V is TRBV6-4, with TRBD1 as a possible D gene (6 bases). Between the trimmed V and J ends, which lost 3 bases and 0 bases, there was a span of 15 bases. CDR1 MRHNA and CDR2 SNTAGT come from the germline V gene. The CDR3 has 18 amino acids.